These 6 T cell receptor beta chains were all obtained from the same sample, sequenced in a study of T cells after yellow fever vaccination. TCRdb reprocessed the 5' RACE reads via MiXCR and lists one record per CDR3 protein. Among approximately 510,000 distinct CDR3 sequences, roughly a fifth were seen once, and the ten largest hold less than 20%. Sequenced here: PBMCs, sampled about 21 days after the first yellow fever vaccination. These receptors all stem from a man between 18 and 35 years old who received the YFV17D yellow fever vaccine.

The table lists this clonotype with many counts. J is TRBJ2-1 and V is TRBV4-1, with 14 positions matching TRBD2. This CDR3 contains 17 residues. The J segment lost 7 bases and the V segment lost 2 bases, leaving 7 bases of the junction unmatched. Germline CDR1 MGHRA, CDR2 YSYEKL. CDR3 bases: TGCGCCAGCAGCCAACTGACTAGCGGGGGGGCCGGGAATGAGCAGTTCTTC. It translates to CASSQLTSGGAGNEQFF.

The rearrangement uses TRBV6-1 and TRBJ1-5, with D maybe TRBD1 (6 bases). CDR1 is MNHNS and CDR2 is SASEGT in the germline V gene. V was trimmed by 11 bases and J by 2 bases, leaving 16 bases between them. The CDR3 consists of 14 residues. This CDR3 is CALGREGGNQPQHF. The CDR3 DNA follows: TGTGCCTTAGGTAGGGAGGGGGGCAATCAGCCCCAGCATTTT.

This chain joins TRBV5-1 and TRBJ1-1, with D uncertain. The CDR3 contains 14 residues. From germline, CDR1 is SGHRS and CDR2 YFSETQ. V gave up 0 bases and J gave up 4 bases, with 10 bases separating them. CDR3 sequence: CASSLDSWGTEAFF. CDR3 nucleotide sequence: TGCGCCAGCAGCTTGGATTCGTGGGGCACTGAAGCTTTCTTT.

This chain links TRBV19 with TRBJ2-7; weak D call: TRBD1 (6 bases). Germline lookup yields CDR1 LNHDA and CDR2 SQIVND (reference sequence). V was pared by 1 base and J by 3 bases, with 10 bases between. This CDR3 contains 14 residues. The CDR3 loop is CASSIGDKYYEQYF. Written as DNA, the CDR3 is TGTGCCAGTAGTATAGGGGACAAGTACTACGAGCAGTACTTC.

The table lists this clonotype with a few counts. V and J are TRBV27 and TRBJ1-3; D unclear. Trimming left V 6 bases short and J 0 bases short, with 12 bases between. CDR3 length: 15 amino acids. Looked up from germline, CDR1 is MNHEY and CDR2 is SMNVEV (reference sequence). The CDR3 DNA sequence: TGTGCCAGCAGACCCGTAGGCAGCTCTGGAAACACCATATATTTT. Translating gives CASRPVGSSGNTIYF.

The chain employs TRBV3-1 and TRBJ1-1; no definite D call. The germline CDR1 and CDR2 sequences are LGHDT and YNNKEL (reference sequence). Trimming removed 0 bases from V and 3 bases from J, with 8 bases in between. The length of the CDR3 is 14 residues. CDR3 nucleotides: TGTGCCAGCAGCCAAGATCTCGGGGACACTGAAGCTTTCTTT. It encodes CASSQDLGDTEAFF.